The T cell receptor beta chain under discussion was sequenced for a study of neurological immune-mediated disorders. In germline, CDR1 is MGHDK, CDR2 SYGVNS. The CDR3 length is 15 residues. V lost 4 bases to trimming and J lost 0 bases, with 13 bases between them. With 10-nucleotide random UMIs included, cDNA was synthesized by 5'RACE. TCRdb independently ran MiXCR on the 5' RACE reads; one entry per CDR3 protein. The sample has some 47,000 distinct CDR3 sequences; about 15% are singletons. Study-wide findings and caveats: The absence of shared CDR3 amino acid sequences among expanded clones across subjects suggests private repertoires in all groups.

This clonotype was seen many times. Antigen: not known. This TCR was recovered from a man aged 60-69 years in good health. The chain has TRBV25-1 and TRBJ2-7; the D call may be TRBD1 or TRBD2 (5 bases each). The sample comprised PBMCs. The CDR3 reads CASSGDQSFSYEQYF. CDR3 coding DNA: TGTGCCAGCAGTGGGGACCAATCCTTCTCCTACGAGCAGTACTTC.